The clone carrying this T cell receptor beta chain has just one count. What it binds is not known. The CDR3 sequence is 18 residues long. Germline-derived CDR1 and CDR2 are SGHTA and FQGTGA. V lost 0 bases and J lost 2, with 16 bases in between. This record comes from a study of cytomegalovirus exposure and HLA in healthy donors. PCR involved 60 Vbeta and 13 Jbeta primers. In the original analysis: A later analysis counted 65 million to 95 million unique TCR beta chains, around 10 million shared. Only in-frame clones appear in the TCRdb table, and some are missing; sequencing was by immunoSEQ multiplex PCR. V, J and clone size were drawn from that table, and D and trimming were deduced from the DNA. This repertoire shows more than 150,000 clones, around 86% found once; its top ten account for 1.6%. General study findings and limits: What a later analysis reportedly showed was that an Asian-associated ancestry cluster had fewer N-insertions than the roughly 700-donor mean. Later analysis showed TCR association rates varying by HLA locus, highest for DRB1 and lowest for HLA-C. A later analysis found that most CMV-associated TCR beta chains appeared HLA-restricted.

The J gene is TRBJ2-2, the V gene TRBV7-3; TRBD1 is a possible D gene (5 bases). The sample taken for sequencing was PBMCs. The TCR comes from a man aged 50 to 60 in good health and CMV-seronegative. The CDR3 reads CASSLTHHRSRNTGELFF. DNA of the CDR3: TGTGCCAGCAGCTTAACACACCACAGGTCTCGAAACACCGGGGAGCTGTTTTTT.